Following are 31 T cell receptor beta chains from one sample sequenced in a study of T cell responses to AZD1222 COVID-19 vaccine. TCRdb keeps only in-frame clones here, not all; method: immunoSEQ multiplex PCR. The sample lists over 45,000 clones; 75% to 90% were seen once. The input for sequencing was peripheral blood, taken 28 days after the second AZD1222 dose. These receptors came from an adult who received the AZD1222 COVID-19 vaccine.

This chain connects TRBV27 to TRBJ1-5, with TRBD1 matching over 7 bases. The germline gives CDR1 MNHEY, CDR2 SMNVEV (reference sequence). Trimming took 0 bases from V and 1 from J; bases not matched to a gene: 3. The CDR3 runs to 16 residues. The CDR3 loop reads CASSLSKGASNQPQHF. CDR3 coding DNA: TGTGCCAGCAGTTTATCCAAGGGGGCGAGCAATCAGCCCCAGCATTTT.

This clone was picked up a small number of times. The rearrangement joins TRBV10-1 to TRBJ2-7; 8 bases align to TRBD2. The V gene's germline CDR1 is WNHNN and CDR2 SYGVQD (reference sequence). This CDR3 spans 16 amino acids. The V segment lost 9 bases and the J segment 0 bases; nucleotides outside the gene matches: 13. The DNA of the CDR3 is TGCGCCAGTACCGGTATAGCGGGACCCTTCTCCTACGAGCAGTACTTC. Translated: CASTGIAGPFSYEQYF.

V usage is TRBV11-3 and J usage is TRBJ2-1, with TRBD2 identical over 7 bases. Germline V gives CDR1 SGHNT, CDR2 YENEEA. The CDR3 has 16 residues. The trim removed 1 base at V and 4 bases at J, leaving 7 bases unmatched. The CDR3 reads CASSLGGSGPYNEQFF. CDR3 bases: TGTGCCAGCAGCTTAGGGGGTAGCGGGCCTTACAATGAGCAGTTCTTC. The entire variable domain, with the rest obtained from reference TRBV11-3 and TRBJ2-1, is as follows: EAGVVQSPRYKIIEKKQPVAFWCNPISGHNTLYWYLQNLGQGPELLIRYENEEAVDDSQLPKDRFSAERLKGVDSTLKIQPAELGDSAVYLCASSLGGSGPYNEQFFGPGTRLTVL.

The V gene is TRBV5-1, the J gene TRBJ2-2; D remains ambiguous. V lost 0 bases to trimming and J lost 0 bases, with 9 bases between them. The CDR3 consists of 16 residues. Germline CDR1 and CDR2: SGHRS and YFSETQ. In nucleotides, the CDR3 is TGCGCCAGCAGCTTGGGCATCTCAGCGAACACCGGGGAGCTGTTTTTT. This encodes CASSLGISANTGELFF.

This rearrangement joins TRBV27 to TRBJ1-1, with D perhaps TRBD1 (5 bases). The CDR3 length is 13 residues. Trimming stripped 3 bases from V and 5 bases from J, with 10 bases between. Per the germline V gene, CDR1 is MNHEY and CDR2 is SMNVEV (reference sequence). CDR3 residues: CASSFFGGTEAFF. In DNA, the CDR3 is TGTGCCAGCAGTTTCTTCGGGGGGACTGAAGCTTTCTTT.

The J gene is TRBJ1-2, the V gene TRBV28; 9 bases are a match to TRBD1. The CDR3 extends over 16 amino acids. With 3 bases clipped from V and 4 bases from J, the junction kept 9 bases outside the gene matches. Germline V gives CDR1 MDHEN, CDR2 SYDVKM. This chain's CDR3 is CASSLTGGVPSYGYTF. The CDR3 coding sequence is TGTGCCAGCAGTTTGACAGGGGGGGTTCCTTCCTATGGCTACACCTTC.

This clone was counted once. The J gene is TRBJ2-3, the V gene TRBV6-1; TRBD2 aligns across 12 bases. V lost 7 bases, J lost 6 bases, and 5 bases stayed unmatched. Germline V gene data show CDR1 as MNHNS and CDR2 as SASEGT. The CDR3 is 14 amino acids. In DNA form, the CDR3 reads TGTGCCAGCACTCTAGCGGGGGGGCAGGATACGCAGTATTTT. Translation gives CASTLAGGQDTQYF.

The chain joins TRBV5-1 to TRBJ2-3; no definite D call. V lost 4 bases, J lost 5 bases, and 20 bases lay in between. Germline values: CDR1 SGHRS, CDR2 YFSETQ. There are 16 residues in the CDR3. CDR3 sequence (DNA): TGCGCCAGCAGCAAGCGCTGGGGTTCCTCCGGAGATACGCAGTATTTT. This gives the protein CASSKRWGSSGDTQYF.

The chain is built from TRBV5-6 and TRBJ2-5, with D hard to call. V lost 4 bases, J lost 5 bases, and 21 bases lay in between. Germline-derived CDR1 and CDR2 are SGHDT and YYEEEE. The CDR3 has 16 residues. CDR3 in amino acids: CASSPTPSQPRETQYF. CDR3 nucleotides: TGTGCCAGCAGCCCAACTCCGTCCCAGCCGAGGGAGACCCAGTACTTC. Complete variable domain (other parts from reference TRBV5-6 and TRBJ2-5): DAGVTQSPTHLIKTRGQQVTLRCSPKSGHDTVSWYQQALGQGPQFIFQYYEEEERQRGNFPDRFSGHQFPNYSSELNVNALLLGDSALYLCASSPTPSQPRETQYFGPGTRLLVL.

This clone has only a few counts. This chain joins TRBV5-4 and TRBJ2-7; D ambiguous. In germline, CDR1 is SGHNT, CDR2 YYREEE (reference sequence). V shed 0 bases and J shed 1 base, with 5 bases lying between them. The CDR3 extends over 13 amino acids. CDR3 amino acids: CASSLAPSYEQYF. CDR3 DNA: TGTGCCAGCAGCTTGGCCCCGTCCTACGAGCAGTACTTC. The whole variable domain, remainder taken from reference TRBV5-4 and TRBJ2-7, is ETGVTQSPTHLIKTRGQQVTLRCSSQSGHNTVSWYQQALGQGPQFIFQYYREEENGRGNFPPRFSGLQFPNYSSELNVNALELDDSALYLCASSLAPSYEQYFGPGTRLTVT.

This clone has a single count. The rearrangement joins TRBV2 to TRBJ2-7, with TRBD1 identical over 7 bases. V was clipped by 3 bases and J by 0 bases; unmatched bases: 2. The CDR3 covers 14 residues. Germline loops: CDR1 SNHLY, CDR2 FYNNEI. In DNA, the CDR3 is TGTGCCAGCAGTGACAGGGGGAACTCCTACGAGCAGTACTTC. It yields the protein CASSDRGNSYEQYF.

For the CDR3, the DNA is TGTGCCAGCAGCCAAGAGTGGGGACAGGGGTACTATGGCTACACCTTC. Translated: CASSQEWGQGYYGYTF. The chain uses TRBV4-2 and TRBJ1-2; 10 nucleotides align to TRBD1. The V and J ends lost 0 bases and 3 bases, in that order; junction bases with no gene match: 4. The CDR3 is made up of 16 amino acids. Germline values: CDR1 LGHNA, CDR2 YNFKEQ.

V gene TRBV5-1 combines with J gene TRBJ2-2, with 7 bases that match TRBD1. Germline CDR1 and CDR2: SGHRS and YFSETQ. J lost 0 bases, V lost 4 bases, and 6 bases had no gene match. This CDR3 spans 16 amino acids. The DNA of the CDR3 is TGCGCCAGCAGCACCCGGACAGGATCGAACACCGGGGAGCTGTTTTTT. This gives the protein CASSTRTGSNTGELFF.

This clone was seen only once. The rearrangement uses TRBV2 and TRBJ1-1; D not resolved. CDR1 and CDR2 (germline): SNHLY, FYNNEI. Trimming pared 2 bases from V and 6 bases from J, leaving 10 bases between. This CDR3 is 13 amino acids long. CDR3 amino acids: CASSERWVAEAFF. The CDR3 bases are TGTGCCAGCAGTGAAAGGTGGGTCGCTGAAGCTTTCTTT.

The gene calls are TRBV6-4 and TRBJ2-1; 11 bases are shared with TRBD2. Germline values: CDR1 MRHNA, CDR2 SNTAGT. This CDR3 region has 17 residues. V was clipped by 3 bases and J by 7 bases; unmatched bases: 11. DNA for the CDR3: TGTGCCAGCAGTGAAGAGGGCGGGGCTAGCGGGAGGAATGAGCAGTTCTTC. It translates to CASSEEGGASGRNEQFF.

The chain carries TRBV29-1 and TRBJ2-7; TRBD1 is a possible D gene (6 bases). CDR1 is SQVTM and CDR2 is ANQGSEA in the germline V gene. V was clipped by 3 bases and J by 3 bases, with 9 bases between them. The CDR3 has 12 residues. The CDR3 DNA reads TGCAGCGTTGATGGGGACAACTACGAGCAGTACTTC. It translates to CSVDGDNYEQYF.

Of note for this clone: One end of the junction is discordant with germline, which a read error may explain. J is TRBJ2-3 and V is TRBV11-3; no reliable D call. CDR3 size: 14 residues. Germline CDR1 is SGHNT and CDR2 is YENEEA. The chain's CDR3 is CASSYAAPSDTQYF. In DNA form, the CDR3 reads TGTGCCAGCAGCTACGCGGCTCCCTCAGACACGCAGTATTTT.

In DNA, the CDR3 is TGCGCCAGCAGCCTCCTTAGCGGGATCTCCCCCTACGAGCAGTACTTC. Residues: CASSLLSGISPYEQYF. The rearrangement uses TRBV4-1 and TRBJ2-7, with 8 bases that match TRBD2. V was clipped by 4 bases and J by 2 bases; unmatched bases: 10. CDR3 length equals 16 residues. Germline-derived CDR1 and CDR2 are MGHRA and YSYEKL.

Judged by abundance, this clone is medium-sized. The chain links TRBV19 to TRBJ2-2, with a possible D match to TRBD1 (6 bases). Between the trimmed V and J ends, which lost 4 bases and 0 bases, there was a span of 15 bases. Germline CDR1 reads LNHDA; CDR2 reads SQIVND (reference sequence). This CDR3 comprises 17 residues. CDR3 sequence (DNA): TGTGCCAGTAGTACGGAAAGACAGGATCCGAACACCGGGGAGCTGTTTTTT. This sequence encodes CASSTERQDPNTGELFF.

Only a few counts were recorded for this clone. V is TRBV24-1 and J is TRBJ1-4; possible D gene TRBD1, 6 bases. Between the trimmed V and J ends, which lost 7 bases and 8 bases, there was a span of 16 bases. The CDR3 has 14 amino acids. Germline V gene lookup returns CDR1 KGHDR and CDR2 SFDVKD. The DNA for the CDR3 is TGTGCCACCAGCCTCGGGGGGCCGCGAGAAAAACTGTTTTTT. It encodes CATSLGGPREKLFF.

J is TRBJ1-1 and V is TRBV13; the D is unclear. This CDR3 is 15 amino acids long. The germline CDR1 and CDR2 sequences are PRHDT and FYEKMQ (reference sequence). V was shortened by 1 base and J by 1 base, with 10 bases between the two germline ends. The CDR3 region is CASSLAASGNTEAFF. For the CDR3, the DNA is TGTGCCAGCAGCTTAGCGGCCAGTGGGAACACTGAAGCTTTCTTT.

The count of this clone is one. This chain links TRBV7-9 with TRBJ1-3; D possibly corresponds to TRBD1 (6 bases). V lost 2 bases, J lost 2 bases, and 16 bases lay in between. There are 17 residues in the CDR3. From germline, CDR1 is SEHNR and CDR2 FQNEAQ (reference sequence). CDR3 protein: CASSLSRGRMAGNTIYF. The CDR3 coding sequence is TGTGCCAGCAGCTTATCCCGGGGGCGCATGGCTGGAAACACCATATATTTT.

The chain carries TRBV11-2 and TRBJ2-7; D gene uncertain. With 1 base removed from V and 7 bases from J, the gap between germline ends came to 11 bases. Germline assignment: CDR1 SGHAT and CDR2 FQNNGV. The CDR3 is made up of 13 amino acids. Here the CDR3 DNA reads TGTGCCAGCAGCTTAGCCACCAATGGGGAGCAGTACTTC. Protein sequence: CASSLATNGEQYF.

J is TRBJ1-1 and V is TRBV27; 10 bases match TRBD1. The CDR3 sequence is 17 residues long. Looked up from germline, CDR1 is MNHEY and CDR2 is SMNVEV (reference sequence). After removal of 5 bases from V and 3 bases from J, the junction contained 12 bases not matched to a gene. In nucleotides, the CDR3 is TGTGCCAGCAGTCAACTCATACCCGGGACAGGGGACACTGAAGCTTTCTTT. Protein product: CASSQLIPGTGDTEAFF.

V is TRBV7-9 and J is TRBJ2-1; D gene ambiguous. Germline V gene data show CDR1 as SEHNR and CDR2 as FQNEAQ (reference sequence). This CDR3 has 14 amino acids. The V end was cut by 0 bases, the J end by 0 bases, with 3 bases between. The DNA for the CDR3 is TGTGCCAGCAGCTTAGCGGACTCCTACAATGAGCAGTTCTTC. As protein: CASSLADSYNEQFF.

The chain recombines TRBV7-2 with TRBJ1-4, with 7 nucleotides matching TRBD1. The CDR3 has 16 residues. Germline V lookup: CDR1 SGHTA, CDR2 FQGNSA. The V gene end was trimmed by 4 bases and the J gene end by 0 bases; junction bases not matched to a gene: 5. This chain's CDR3 is CASSSFTGATNEKLFF. CDR3 sequence (DNA): TGTGCCAGCAGCTCCTTTACAGGGGCAACTAATGAAAAACTGTTTTTT.

The chain couples TRBV21-1 to TRBJ1-3; the listed D gene, TRBD1, was not tested against the DNA. TRBV21-1 is a recognized pseudogene. CDR3 length: 15 residues. The CDR3 spells CASSNIQVSGNTIYF. The CDR3, as DNA: TGTGCCAGCAGCAATATACAGGTCTCTGGAAACACCATATATTTT.

The chain is built from TRBV18 and TRBJ2-5; 7 nucleotides align to TRBD1. J gave up 4 bases and V 4 bases, and 15 bases lay outside the gene matches. Germline-derived CDR1 and CDR2 are KGHSH and LQKENI. This CDR3 is built from 17 residues. As DNA, the CDR3 is TGTGCCAGCTCACGAGCCCCCGAAAGACAGGGTGGAGAGACCCAGTACTTC. Amino acid sequence: CASSRAPERQGGETQYF.

This clone appeared a few times. J is TRBJ2-7 and V is TRBV7-8; a weak D match, TRBD1 (6 bases). The ends were cut back, 2 bases at V and 4 bases at J, with 9 bases in the middle. Looked up from germline, CDR1 is SGHVS and CDR2 is FQNEAQ. The CDR3 has 13 amino acids. CDR3 nucleotide sequence: TGTGCCAGCAGCTTAAGAACAGGGTACGAGCAGTACTTC. Its translation: CASSLRTGYEQYF.

The chain joins TRBV27 to TRBJ1-2; 7 positions match TRBD1. The J segment lost 6 bases and the V segment lost 2 bases, leaving 6 bases of the junction unmatched. The CDR3 has 14 amino acids. The germline CDR1 and CDR2 sequences are MNHEY and SMNVEV (reference sequence). The CDR3 spells CASSLSAGGHGYTF. CDR3 nucleotides: TGTGCCAGCAGTTTAAGCGCAGGGGGACATGGCTACACCTTC.

The chain has TRBV5-5 and TRBJ1-6, with a weak D call TRBD1 (6 bases). CDR1 and CDR2 from the germline V gene are SGHKS and YYEKEE (reference sequence). This CDR3 has 15 residues. V was clipped by 5 bases and J by 4 bases, with 13 bases between them. CDR3 amino acids: CASRRQGQYNSPLHF. The DNA of the CDR3 is TGTGCCAGCAGGAGGCAGGGACAATATAATTCACCCCTCCACTTT.